This T cell receptor (beta chain) was captured in a study of blood T cells in healthy people across ages. On the study more broadly: In model experiments, template switching was able to capture about one barcoded beta molecule for every two T cells that were present. Findings of the study overall: Age showed a roughly linear inverse relationship with TCR beta diversity per million T cells.

Concerning this clonotype: Its matching antigen is unknown.

Primers used in a second PCR of about 7 to 12 cycles were a sample-barcoded 5' primer and a J-beta primer mix. TCRdb analysed the 5' RACE reads with MiXCR anew, one entry per CDR3 protein. The sample includes about 1.8 million distinct CDR3 sequences, just under 50% seen only once; the top ten take less than 2.5%. Per the germline V gene, CDR1 is SGDLS and CDR2 is YYNGEE. V lost 1 base, J lost 8 bases, and 5 bases stayed unmatched. The length of the CDR3 is 15 residues. The sequenced sample was blood. V and J are TRBV9 and TRBJ2-1; TRBD2 aligns across 11 bases. The sequence derives from a woman in her thirties or forties in good health. The CDR3 coding sequence is TGTGCCAGCAGCGTACGAACTAGCGGGGGCGATGAGCAGTTCTTC. Its protein is CASSVRTSGGDEQFF.